This record covers a single T cell receptor (beta chain). The repertoire was sequenced with immunoSEQ multiplex PCR; TCRdb's copy has only in-frame clones and lacks some. The sample includes 150,000 to 160,000 clones, around nine tenths seen only once; the top ten take roughly 1.6%. The source of the sample is a study of T cell responses to AZD1222 COVID-19 vaccine. Looked up from germline, CDR1 is SNHLY and CDR2 is FYNNEI. This CDR3 is built from 15 residues. Losses at the gene ends were 3 bases for V and 5 bases for J; bases not matched to a gene: 5. This chain links TRBV2 with TRBJ2-7; 12 nucleotides match TRBD2. Sequencing used peripheral blood, obtained 28 days after the second AZD1222 dose. The source of this sequence is an adult who received the AZD1222 COVID-19 vaccine. CDR3 in DNA: TGTGCCAGCAGTGACCCGACTAGCGGGAGTAACGAGCAGTACTTC. This translates into CASSDPTSGSNEQYF.